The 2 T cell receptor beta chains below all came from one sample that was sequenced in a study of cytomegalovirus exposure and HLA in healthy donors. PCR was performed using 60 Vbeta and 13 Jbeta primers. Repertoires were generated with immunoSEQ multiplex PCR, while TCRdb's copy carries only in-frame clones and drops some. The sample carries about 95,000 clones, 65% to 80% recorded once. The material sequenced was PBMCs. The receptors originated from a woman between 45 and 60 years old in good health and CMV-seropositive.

CDR3 region: CASSRGTGKAYEQYF. CDR3 sequence (DNA): TGCGCCAGCAGCCGAGGGACAGGGAAAGCCTACGAGCAGTACTTC. This rearrangement joins TRBV4-3 to TRBJ2-7, with 9 bases identical to TRBD1. The V gene end was trimmed by 4 bases and the J gene end by 2 bases; junction bases not matched to a gene: 6. Germline CDR1 is LGHNA and CDR2 is YSLEER. CDR3 size: 15 residues.

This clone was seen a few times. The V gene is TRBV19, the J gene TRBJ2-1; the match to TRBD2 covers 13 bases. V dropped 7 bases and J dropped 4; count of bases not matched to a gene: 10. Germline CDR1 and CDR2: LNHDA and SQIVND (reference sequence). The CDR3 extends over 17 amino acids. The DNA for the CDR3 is TGTGCCAGTACCGGGACTAGCGGGACCCCCACTTACAATGAGCAGTTCTTC. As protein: CASTGTSGTPTYNEQFF.